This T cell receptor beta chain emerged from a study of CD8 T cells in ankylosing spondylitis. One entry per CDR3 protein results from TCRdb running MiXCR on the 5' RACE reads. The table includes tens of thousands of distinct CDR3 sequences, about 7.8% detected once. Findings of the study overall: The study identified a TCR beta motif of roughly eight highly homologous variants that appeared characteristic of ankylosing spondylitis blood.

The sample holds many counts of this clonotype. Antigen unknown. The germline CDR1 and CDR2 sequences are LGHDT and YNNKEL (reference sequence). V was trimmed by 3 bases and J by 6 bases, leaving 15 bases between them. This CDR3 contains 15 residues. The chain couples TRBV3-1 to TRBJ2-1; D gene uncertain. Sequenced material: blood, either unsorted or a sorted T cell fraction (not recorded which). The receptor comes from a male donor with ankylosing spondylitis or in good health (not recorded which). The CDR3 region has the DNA TGTGCCAGCAGCCACGCCTACCCGCGCCGCAATGAGCAGTTCTTC. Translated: CASSHAYPRRNEQFF.